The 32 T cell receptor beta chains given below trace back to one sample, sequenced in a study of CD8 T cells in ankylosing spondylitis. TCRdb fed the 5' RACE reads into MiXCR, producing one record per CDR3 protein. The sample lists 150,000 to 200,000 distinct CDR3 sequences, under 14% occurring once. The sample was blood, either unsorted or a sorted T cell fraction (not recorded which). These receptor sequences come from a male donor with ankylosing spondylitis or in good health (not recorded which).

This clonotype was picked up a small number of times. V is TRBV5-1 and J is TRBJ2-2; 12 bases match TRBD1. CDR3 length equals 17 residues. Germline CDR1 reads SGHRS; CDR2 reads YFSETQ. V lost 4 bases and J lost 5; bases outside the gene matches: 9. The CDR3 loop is CASSSRDRGQGTGELFF. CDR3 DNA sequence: TGCGCCAGCAGCAGCCGGGACAGGGGGCAAGGGACCGGGGAGCTGTTTTTT.

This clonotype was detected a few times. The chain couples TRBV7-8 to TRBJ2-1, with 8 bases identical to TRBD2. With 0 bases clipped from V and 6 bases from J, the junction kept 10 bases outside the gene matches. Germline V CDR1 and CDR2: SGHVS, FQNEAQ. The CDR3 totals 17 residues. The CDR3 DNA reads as TGTGCCAGCAGCTTAGCCATCCTTCTCGCGGGGGGCAATGAGCAGTTCTTC. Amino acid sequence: CASSLAILLAGGNEQFF. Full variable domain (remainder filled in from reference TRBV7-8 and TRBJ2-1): GAGVSQSPRYKVAKRGQDVALRCDPISGHVSLFWYQQALGQGPEFLTYFQNEAQLDKSGLPSDRFFAERPEGSVSTLKIQRTQQEDSAVYLCASSLAILLAGGNEQFFGPGTRLTVL.

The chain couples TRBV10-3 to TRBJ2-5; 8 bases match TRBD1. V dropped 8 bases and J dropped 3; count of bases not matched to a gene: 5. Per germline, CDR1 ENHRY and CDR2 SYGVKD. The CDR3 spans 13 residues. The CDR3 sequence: CAIGQGWEETQYF. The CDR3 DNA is TGTGCCATCGGACAGGGATGGGAAGAGACCCAGTACTTC.

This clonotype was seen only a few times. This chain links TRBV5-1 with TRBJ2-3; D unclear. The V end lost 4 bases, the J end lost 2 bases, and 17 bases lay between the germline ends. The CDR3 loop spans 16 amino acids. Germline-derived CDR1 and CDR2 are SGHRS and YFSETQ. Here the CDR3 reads CASSQTSRPDTDTQYF. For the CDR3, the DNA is TGCGCCAGCAGCCAGACGTCGCGGCCCGACACAGATACGCAGTATTTT.

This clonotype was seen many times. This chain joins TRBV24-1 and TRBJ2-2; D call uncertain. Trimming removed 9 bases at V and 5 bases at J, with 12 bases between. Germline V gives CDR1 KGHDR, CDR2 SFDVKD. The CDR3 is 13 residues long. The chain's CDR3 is CATRGQATGELFF. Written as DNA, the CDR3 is TGTGCCACCCGTGGTCAAGCTACCGGGGAGCTGTTTTTT.

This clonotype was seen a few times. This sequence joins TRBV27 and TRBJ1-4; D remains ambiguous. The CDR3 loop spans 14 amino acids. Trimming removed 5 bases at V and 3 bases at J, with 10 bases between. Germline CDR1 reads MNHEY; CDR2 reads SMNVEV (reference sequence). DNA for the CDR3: TGTGCCAGCAGTAAAGCCTTGGCTAATGAAAAACTGTTTTTT. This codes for CASSKALANEKLFF.

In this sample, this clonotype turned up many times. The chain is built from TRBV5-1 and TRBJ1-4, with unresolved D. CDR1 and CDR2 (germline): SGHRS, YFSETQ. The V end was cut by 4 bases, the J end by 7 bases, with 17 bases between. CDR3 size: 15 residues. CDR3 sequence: CASSPSGRSSEKLFF. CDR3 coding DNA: TGCGCCAGCAGCCCCTCCGGGAGATCATCTGAAAAACTGTTTTTT.

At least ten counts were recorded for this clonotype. Written as DNA, the CDR3 is TGTGCCACCAGTGATCAAGGGGTTGCCAAAAACATTCAGTACTTC. Encoded protein: CATSDQGVAKNIQYF. This rearrangement joins TRBV24-1 to TRBJ2-4, with D possibly being TRBD1 (5 bases). Germline values: CDR1 KGHDR, CDR2 SFDVKD. The CDR3 covers 15 residues. V lost 3 bases to trimming and J lost 1 base, with 9 bases between them.

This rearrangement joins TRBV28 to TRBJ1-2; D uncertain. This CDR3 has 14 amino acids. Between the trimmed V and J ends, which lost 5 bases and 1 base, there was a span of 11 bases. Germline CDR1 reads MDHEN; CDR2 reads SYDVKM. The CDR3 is CASSLPLSNYGYTF. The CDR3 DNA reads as TGTGCCAGCAGTCTTCCACTGAGTAACTATGGCTACACCTTC.

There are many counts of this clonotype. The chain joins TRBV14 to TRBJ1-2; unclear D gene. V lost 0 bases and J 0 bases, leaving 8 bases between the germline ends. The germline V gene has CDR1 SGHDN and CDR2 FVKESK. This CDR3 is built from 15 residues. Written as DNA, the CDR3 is TGTGCCAGCAGCCAAGATCTGAGAGCTAACTATGGCTACACCTTC. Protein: CASSQDLRANYGYTF. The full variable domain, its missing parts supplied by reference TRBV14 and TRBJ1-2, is EAGVTQFPSHSVIEKGQTVTLRCDPISGHDNLYWYRRVMGKEIKFLLHFVKESKQDESGMPNNRFLAERTGGTYSTLKVQPAELEDSGVYFCASSQDLRANYGYTFGSGTRLTVV.

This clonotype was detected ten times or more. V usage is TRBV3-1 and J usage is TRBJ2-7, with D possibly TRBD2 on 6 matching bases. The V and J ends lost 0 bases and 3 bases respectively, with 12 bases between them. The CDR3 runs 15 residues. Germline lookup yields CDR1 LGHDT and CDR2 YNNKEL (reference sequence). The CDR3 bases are TGTGCCAGCAGCCAAGAATACGGGGGACGCTACGAGCAGTACTTC. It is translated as CASSQEYGGRYEQYF.

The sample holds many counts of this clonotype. The CDR3 here is CASEGGDATNEKLFF. The CDR3 bases are TGTGCCAGTGAGGGGGGAGACGCAACTAATGAAAAACTGTTTTTT. The chain has TRBV19 and TRBJ1-4, with a tentative D call TRBD1 (6 bases). Germline V gives CDR1 LNHDA, CDR2 SQIVND (reference sequence). Trimming stripped 8 bases from V and 0 bases from J, with 13 bases between. CDR3 size: 15 residues.

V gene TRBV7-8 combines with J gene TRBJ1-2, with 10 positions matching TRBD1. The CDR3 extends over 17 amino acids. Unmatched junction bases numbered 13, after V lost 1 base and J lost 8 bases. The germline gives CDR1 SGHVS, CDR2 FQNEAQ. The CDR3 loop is CASSLGLGTGERRGYTF. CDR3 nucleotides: TGTGCCAGCAGCTTAGGCCTCGGGACAGGGGAACGGAGGGGCTACACCTTC.

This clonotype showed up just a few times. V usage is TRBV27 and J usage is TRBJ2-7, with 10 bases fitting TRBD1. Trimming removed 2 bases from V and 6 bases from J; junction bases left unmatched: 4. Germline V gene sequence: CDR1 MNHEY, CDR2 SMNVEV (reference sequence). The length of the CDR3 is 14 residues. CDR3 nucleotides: TGTGCCAGCAGTTTACGACAGGGGGCTCGCGAGCAGTACTTC. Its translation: CASSLRQGAREQYF.

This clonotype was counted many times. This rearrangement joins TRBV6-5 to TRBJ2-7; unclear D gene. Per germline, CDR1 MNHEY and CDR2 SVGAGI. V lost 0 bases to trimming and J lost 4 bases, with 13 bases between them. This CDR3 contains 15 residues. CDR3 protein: CASSYSVEKLYEQYF. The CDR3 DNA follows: TGTGCCAGCAGTTACTCGGTGGAGAAATTGTACGAGCAGTACTTC.

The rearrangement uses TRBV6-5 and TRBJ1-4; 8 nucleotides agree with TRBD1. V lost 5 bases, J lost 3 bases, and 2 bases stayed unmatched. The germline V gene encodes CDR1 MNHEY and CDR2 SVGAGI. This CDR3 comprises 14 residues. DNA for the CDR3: TGTGCCAGCAGTCACAGGGGGTCTAATGAAAAACTGTTTTTT. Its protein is CASSHRGSNEKLFF.

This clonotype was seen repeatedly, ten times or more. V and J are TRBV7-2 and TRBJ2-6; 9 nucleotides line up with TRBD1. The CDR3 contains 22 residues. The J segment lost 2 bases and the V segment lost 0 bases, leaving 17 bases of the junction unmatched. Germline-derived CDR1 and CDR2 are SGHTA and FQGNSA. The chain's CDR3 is CASSLATWGPGQGTPGANVLTF. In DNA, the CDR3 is TGTGCCAGCAGCTTAGCCACTTGGGGACCGGGACAGGGTACGCCTGGGGCCAACGTCCTGACTTTC.

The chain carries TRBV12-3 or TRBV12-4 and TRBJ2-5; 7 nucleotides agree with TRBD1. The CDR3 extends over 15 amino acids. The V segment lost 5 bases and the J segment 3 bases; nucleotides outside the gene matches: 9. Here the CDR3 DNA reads TGTGCCAGCAGTCTTGCGACAGGGAGAGAAGAGACCCAGTACTTC. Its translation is CASSLATGREETQYF.

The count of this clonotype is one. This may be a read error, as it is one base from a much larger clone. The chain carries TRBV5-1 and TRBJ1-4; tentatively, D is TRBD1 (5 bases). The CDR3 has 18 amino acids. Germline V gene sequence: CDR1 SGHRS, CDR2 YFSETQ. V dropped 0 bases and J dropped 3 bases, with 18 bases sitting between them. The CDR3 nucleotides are TGCGCCAGCAGCTTGGGAGGGTCTACAGGTGCATCTAATGAAAAACTGTTTTTT. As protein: CASSLGGSTGASNEKLFF.

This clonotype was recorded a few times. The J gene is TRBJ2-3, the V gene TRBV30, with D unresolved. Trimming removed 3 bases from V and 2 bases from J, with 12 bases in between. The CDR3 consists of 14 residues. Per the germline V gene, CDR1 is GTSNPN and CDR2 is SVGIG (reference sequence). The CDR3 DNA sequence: TGTGCCTGGAGACCCAGAGGATCCACAGATACGCAGTATTTT. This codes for CAWRPRGSTDTQYF.

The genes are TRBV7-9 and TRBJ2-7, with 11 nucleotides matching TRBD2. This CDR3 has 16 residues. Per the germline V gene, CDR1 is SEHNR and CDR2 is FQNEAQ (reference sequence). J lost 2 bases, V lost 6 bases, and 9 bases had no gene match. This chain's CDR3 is CASSFLKTSGAYEQYF. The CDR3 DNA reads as TGTGCCAGCAGTTTTCTAAAGACTAGCGGGGCCTACGAGCAGTACTTC.

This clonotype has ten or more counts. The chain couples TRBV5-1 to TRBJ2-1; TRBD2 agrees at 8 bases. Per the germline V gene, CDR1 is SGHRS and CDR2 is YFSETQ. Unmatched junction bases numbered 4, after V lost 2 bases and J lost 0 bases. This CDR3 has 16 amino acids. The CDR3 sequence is CASSFAGTSSYNEQFF. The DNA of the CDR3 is TGCGCCAGCAGCTTCGCCGGGACTAGCTCCTACAATGAGCAGTTCTTC.

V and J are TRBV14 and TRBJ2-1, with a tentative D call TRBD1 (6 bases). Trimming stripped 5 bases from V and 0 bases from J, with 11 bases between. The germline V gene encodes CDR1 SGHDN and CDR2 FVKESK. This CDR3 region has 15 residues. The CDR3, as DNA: TGTGCCAGCAGCGAAAGGGGGAGCTCCTACAATGAGCAGTTCTTC. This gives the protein CASSERGSSYNEQFF.

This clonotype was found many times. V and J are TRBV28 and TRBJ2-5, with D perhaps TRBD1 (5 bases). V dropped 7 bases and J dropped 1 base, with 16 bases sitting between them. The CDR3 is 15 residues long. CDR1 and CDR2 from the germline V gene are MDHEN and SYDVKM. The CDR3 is CASISGRRFQETQYF. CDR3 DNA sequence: TGTGCCAGCATCTCAGGGCGGCGGTTCCAAGAGACCCAGTACTTC. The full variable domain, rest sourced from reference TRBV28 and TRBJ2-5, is DVKVTQSSRYLVKRTGEKVFLECVQDMDHENMFWYRQDPGLGLRLIYFSYDVKMKEKGDIPEGYSVSREKKERFSLILESASTNQTSMYLCASISGRRFQETQYFGPGTRLLVL.

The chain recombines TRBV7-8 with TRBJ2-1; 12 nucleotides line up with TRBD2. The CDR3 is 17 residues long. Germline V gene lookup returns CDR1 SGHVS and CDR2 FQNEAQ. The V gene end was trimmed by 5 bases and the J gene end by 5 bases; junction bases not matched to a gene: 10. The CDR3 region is CASSHEPTSGGHNEQFF. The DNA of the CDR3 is TGTGCCAGCAGCCACGAACCGACTAGCGGGGGTCACAATGAGCAGTTCTTC. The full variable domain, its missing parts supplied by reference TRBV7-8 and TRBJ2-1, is GAGVSQSPRYKVAKRGQDVALRCDPISGHVSLFWYQQALGQGPEFLTYFQNEAQLDKSGLPSDRFFAERPEGSVSTLKIQRTQQEDSAVYLCASSHEPTSGGHNEQFFGPGTRLTVL.

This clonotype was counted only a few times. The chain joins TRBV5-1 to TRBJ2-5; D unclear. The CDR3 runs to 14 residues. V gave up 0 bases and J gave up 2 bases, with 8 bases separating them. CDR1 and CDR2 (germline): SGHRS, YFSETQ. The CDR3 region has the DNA TGCGCCAGCAGCTTGGATCTAGAACAAGAGACCCAGTACTTC. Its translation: CASSLDLEQETQYF.

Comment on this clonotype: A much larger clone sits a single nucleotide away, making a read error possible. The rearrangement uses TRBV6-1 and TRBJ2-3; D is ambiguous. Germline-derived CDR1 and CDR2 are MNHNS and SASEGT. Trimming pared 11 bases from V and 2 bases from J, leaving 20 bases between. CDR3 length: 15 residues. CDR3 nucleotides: TGTGCCGTCCCCACCTGGGAACGGCTCACAGATACGCAGTATTTT. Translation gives CAVPTWERLTDTQYF.

The chain's CDR3 is CASMDRTPSSLVSYNSPLHF. In DNA, the CDR3 is TGTGCCAGCATGGACAGGACGCCGAGTTCCTTGGTGTCCTATAATTCACCCCTCCACTTT. The genes are TRBV6-2 or TRBV6-3 and TRBJ1-6; 7 nucleotides agree with TRBD1. CDR1 is MNHEY and CDR2 is SVGEGT in the germline V gene. The CDR3 length is 20 residues. Unmatched junction bases numbered 19, after V lost 7 bases and J lost 1 base.

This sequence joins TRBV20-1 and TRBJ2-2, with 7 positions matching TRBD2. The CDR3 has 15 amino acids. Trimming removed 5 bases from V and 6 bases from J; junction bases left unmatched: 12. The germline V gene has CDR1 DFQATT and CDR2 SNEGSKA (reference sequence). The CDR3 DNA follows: TGCAGTGCTGAATACGGGAGGAGCGACCCCGGGGAGCTGTTTTTT. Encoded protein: CSAEYGRSDPGELFF.

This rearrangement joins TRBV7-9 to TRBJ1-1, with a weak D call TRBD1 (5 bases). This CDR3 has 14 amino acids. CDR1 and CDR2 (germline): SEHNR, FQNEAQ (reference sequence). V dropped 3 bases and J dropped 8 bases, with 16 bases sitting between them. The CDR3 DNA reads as TGTGCCAGCAGCTTCGCCTCAAAGGGACGAGAAGCTTTCTTT. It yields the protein CASSFASKGREAFF. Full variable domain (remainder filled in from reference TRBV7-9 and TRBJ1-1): DTGVSQNPRHKITKRGQNVTFRCDPISEHNRLYWYRQTLGQGPEFLTYFQNEAQLEKSRLLSDRFSAERPKGSFSTLEIQRTEQGDSAMYLCASSFASKGREAFFGQGTRLTVV.

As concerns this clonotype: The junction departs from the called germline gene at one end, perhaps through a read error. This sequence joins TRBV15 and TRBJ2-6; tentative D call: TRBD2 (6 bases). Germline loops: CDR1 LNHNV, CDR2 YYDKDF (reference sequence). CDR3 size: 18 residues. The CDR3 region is CATSRATFTGTGANILTF. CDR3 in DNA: TGTGCCACCAGCAGAGCGACCTTCACGGGGACTGGGGCCAACATCCTGACTTTC.

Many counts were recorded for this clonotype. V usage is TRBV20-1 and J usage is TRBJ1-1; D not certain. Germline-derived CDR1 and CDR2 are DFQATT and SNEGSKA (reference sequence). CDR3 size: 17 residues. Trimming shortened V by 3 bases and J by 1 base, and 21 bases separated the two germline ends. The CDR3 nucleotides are TGCAGTGCTAGGACTTTAATCGGAGGGAACTCGAACACTGAAGCTTTCTTT. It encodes CSARTLIGGNSNTEAFF.